This T cell receptor beta chain is from a study of beta chain features in type 1 diabetes. About the research overall: Age, gender and cell yields were alike across patients and healthy donors. Study-wide points: Naive, central memory and Treg TCRB repertoires appeared more alike in patients than in healthy donors. Among all four CD4+ subsets, Type 1 diabetes patients had TCRB CDR3s that were moderately but significantly shorter.

Points on this clone: Its matching antigen is unknown.

Expressed TCRB transcripts were sequenced because the entire RNA isolate underwent reverse transcription. The table came from immunoSEQ multiplex PCR; TCRdb's copy has only in-frame clones and leaves some out. The sample contains about 300,000 clones, roughly 14% of which appear only once. CDR1 is LNHDA, CDR2 SQIVND, per germline (reference sequence). The CDR3 contains 13 residues. Germline trimming cut 7 bases from V and 6 bases from J; bases unmatched to any gene: 8. Sequencing was done on a sample of naive CD4+ T cells from blood. This TCR was recovered from a woman aged 18-29 years with type 1 diabetes. V usage is TRBV19 and J usage is TRBJ1-1; 7 bases match TRBD1. The CDR3 here is CASTEGQYAEAFF. In DNA, the CDR3 is TGTGCCAGTACCGAGGGACAGTACGCTGAAGCTTTCTTT.